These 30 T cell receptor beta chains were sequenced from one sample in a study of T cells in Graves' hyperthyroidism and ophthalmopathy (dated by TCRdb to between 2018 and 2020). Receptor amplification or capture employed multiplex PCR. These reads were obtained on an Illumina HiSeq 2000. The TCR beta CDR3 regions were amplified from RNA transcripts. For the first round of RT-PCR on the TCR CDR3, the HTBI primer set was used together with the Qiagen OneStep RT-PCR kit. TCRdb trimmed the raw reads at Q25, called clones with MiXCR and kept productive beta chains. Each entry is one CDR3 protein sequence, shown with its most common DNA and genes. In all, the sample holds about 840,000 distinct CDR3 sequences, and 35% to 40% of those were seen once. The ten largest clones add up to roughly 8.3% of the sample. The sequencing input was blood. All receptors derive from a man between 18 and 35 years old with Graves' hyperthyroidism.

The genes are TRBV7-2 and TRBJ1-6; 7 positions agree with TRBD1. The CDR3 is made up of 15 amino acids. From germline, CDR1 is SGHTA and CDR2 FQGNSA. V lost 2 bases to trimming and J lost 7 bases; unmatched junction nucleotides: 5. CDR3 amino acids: CASSLMQGDNSPLHF. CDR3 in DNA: TGTGCCAGCAGCTTAATGCAGGGGGACAATTCACCCCTCCACTTT.

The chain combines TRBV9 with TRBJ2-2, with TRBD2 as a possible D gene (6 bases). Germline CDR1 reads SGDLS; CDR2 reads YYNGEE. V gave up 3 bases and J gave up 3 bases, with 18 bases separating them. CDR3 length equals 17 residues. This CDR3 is CASSAHPTGLDTGELFF. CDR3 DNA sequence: TGTGCCAGCAGCGCTCACCCTACGGGACTTGACACCGGGGAGCTGTTTTTT. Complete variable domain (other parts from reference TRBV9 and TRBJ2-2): DSGVTQTPKHLITATGQRVTLRCSPRSGDLSVYWYQQSLDQGLQFLIQYYNGEERAKGNILERFSAQQFPDLHSELNLSSLELGDSALYFCASSAHPTGLDTGELFFGEGSRLTVL.

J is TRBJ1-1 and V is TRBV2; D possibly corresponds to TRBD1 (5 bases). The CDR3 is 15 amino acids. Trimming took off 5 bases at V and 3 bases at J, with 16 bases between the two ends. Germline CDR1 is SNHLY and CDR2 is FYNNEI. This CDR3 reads CASSRGSYGYTEAFF. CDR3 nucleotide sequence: TGTGCCAGCAGTAGGGGCAGCTATGGCTACACTGAAGCTTTCTTT. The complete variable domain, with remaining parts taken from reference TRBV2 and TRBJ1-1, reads EPEVTQTPSHQVTQMGQEVILRCVPISNHLYFYWYRQILGQKVEFLVSFYNNEISEKSEIFDDQFSVERPDGSNFTLKIRSTKLEDSAMYFCASSRGSYGYTEAFFGQGTRLTVV.

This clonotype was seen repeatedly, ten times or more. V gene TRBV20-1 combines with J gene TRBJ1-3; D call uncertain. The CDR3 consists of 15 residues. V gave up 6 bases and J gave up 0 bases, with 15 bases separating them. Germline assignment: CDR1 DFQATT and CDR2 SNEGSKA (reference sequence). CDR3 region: CSATRGSLSGNTIYF. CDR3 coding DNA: TGCAGTGCCACGCGTGGGTCGCTCTCTGGAAACACCATATATTTT.

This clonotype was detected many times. CDR3 region: CASSFGIEAFF. CDR3 DNA: TGTGCCAGCAGCTTCGGGATTGAAGCTTTCTTT. V and J are TRBV13 and TRBJ1-1; D is uncertain. The CDR3 covers 11 residues. Germline CDR1 PRHDT, CDR2 FYEKMQ (reference sequence). The V end lost 3 bases, the J end lost 7 bases, and 6 bases lay between the germline ends. Full variable domain (outside the CDR3, taken from reference TRBV13 and TRBJ1-1): AAGVIQSPRHLIKEKRETATLKCYPIPRHDTVYWYQQGPGQDPQFLISFYEKMQSDKGSIPDRFSAQQFSDYHSELNMSSLELGDSALYFCASSFGIEAFFGQGTRLTVV.

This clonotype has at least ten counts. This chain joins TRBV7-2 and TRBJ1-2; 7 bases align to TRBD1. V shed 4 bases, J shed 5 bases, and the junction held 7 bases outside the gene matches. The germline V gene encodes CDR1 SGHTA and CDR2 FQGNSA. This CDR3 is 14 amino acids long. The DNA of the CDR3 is TGTGCCAGCAGCTCCAGACAGGGAACATATGGCTACACCTTC. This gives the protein CASSSRQGTYGYTF.

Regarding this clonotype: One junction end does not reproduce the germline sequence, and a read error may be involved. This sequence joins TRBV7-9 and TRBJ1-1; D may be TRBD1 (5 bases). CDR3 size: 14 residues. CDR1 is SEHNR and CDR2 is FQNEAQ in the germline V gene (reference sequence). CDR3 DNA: TGTGCTAGCAGCTTGGAGGGGATGGACACTGAAGCTTTCTTT. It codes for CASSLEGMDTEAFF.

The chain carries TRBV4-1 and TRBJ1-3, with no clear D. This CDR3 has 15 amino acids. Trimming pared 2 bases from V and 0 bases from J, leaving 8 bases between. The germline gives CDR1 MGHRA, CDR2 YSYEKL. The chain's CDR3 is CASSQTEGSGNTIYF. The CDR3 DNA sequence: TGCGCCAGCAGCCAAACCGAGGGCTCTGGAAACACCATATATTTT.

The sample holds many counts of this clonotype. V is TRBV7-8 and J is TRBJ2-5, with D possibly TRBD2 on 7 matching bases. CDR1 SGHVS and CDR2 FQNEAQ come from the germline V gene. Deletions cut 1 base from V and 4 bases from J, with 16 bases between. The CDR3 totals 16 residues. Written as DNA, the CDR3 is TGTGCCAGCAGCTTAGGGAGTGGGGGAGGGGGAGAGACCCAGTACTTC. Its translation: CASSLGSGGGGETQYF.

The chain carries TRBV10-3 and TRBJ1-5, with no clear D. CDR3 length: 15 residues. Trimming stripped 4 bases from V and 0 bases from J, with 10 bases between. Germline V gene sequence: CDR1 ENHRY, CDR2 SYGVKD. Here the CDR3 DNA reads TGTGCCATCAGTGGCCCTGGGGATAGCAATCAGCCCCAGCATTTT. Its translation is CAISGPGDSNQPQHF.

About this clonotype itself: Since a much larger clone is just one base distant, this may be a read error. CDR3 in amino acids: CAGSGDRGQYF. The CDR3 nucleotides are TGTGCCGGCAGTGGAGACAGGGGGCAGTACTTC. The chain joins TRBV2 to TRBJ2-7; 8 bases map to TRBD1. The CDR3 is made up of 11 amino acids. Germline V gives CDR1 SNHLY, CDR2 FYNNEI.

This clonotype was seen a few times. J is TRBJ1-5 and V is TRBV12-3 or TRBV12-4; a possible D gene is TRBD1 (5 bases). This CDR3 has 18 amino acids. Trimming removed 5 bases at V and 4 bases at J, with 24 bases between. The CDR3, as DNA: TGTGCCAGCAGTCACCGACTGTCGACAGTGTCTTCTAATCAGCCCCAGCATTTT. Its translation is CASSHRLSTVSSNQPQHF.

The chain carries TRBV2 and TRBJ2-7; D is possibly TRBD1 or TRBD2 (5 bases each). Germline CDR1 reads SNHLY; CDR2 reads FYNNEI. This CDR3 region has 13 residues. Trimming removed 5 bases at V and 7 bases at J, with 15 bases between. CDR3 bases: TGTGCCAGCAGTTGGGACCCCGATGGGGAGCAGTACTTC. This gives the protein CASSWDPDGEQYF.

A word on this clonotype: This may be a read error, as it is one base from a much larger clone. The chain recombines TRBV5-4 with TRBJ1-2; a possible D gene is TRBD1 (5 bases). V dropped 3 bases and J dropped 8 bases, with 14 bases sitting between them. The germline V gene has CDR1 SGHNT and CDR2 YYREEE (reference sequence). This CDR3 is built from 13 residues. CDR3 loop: CASSSRGRGGYTF. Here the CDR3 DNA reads TGTGCCAGCAGCTCGAGGGGACGGGGGGGCTACACCTTC.

This CDR3 is CASSFGQSNEKLFF. The CDR3 DNA reads TGTGCCAGCAGTTTCGGACAGAGTAATGAAAAACTGTTTTTT. The genes are TRBV12-3 or TRBV12-4 and TRBJ1-4; possibly TRBD1 for D (6 bases). The CDR3 runs 14 residues. V was cut by 3 bases and J by 4 bases, with 9 bases left in between.

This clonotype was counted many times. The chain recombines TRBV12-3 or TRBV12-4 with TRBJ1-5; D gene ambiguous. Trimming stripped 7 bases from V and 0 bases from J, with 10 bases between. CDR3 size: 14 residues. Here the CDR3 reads CASMNGYSNQPQHF. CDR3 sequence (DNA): TGTGCCAGCATGAACGGGTATAGCAATCAGCCCCAGCATTTT.

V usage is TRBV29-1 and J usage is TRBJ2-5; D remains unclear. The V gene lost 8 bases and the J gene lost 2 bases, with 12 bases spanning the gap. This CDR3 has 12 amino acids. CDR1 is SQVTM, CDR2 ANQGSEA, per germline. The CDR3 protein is CSLDKEQETQYF. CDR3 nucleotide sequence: TGCAGCTTAGACAAGGAGCAAGAGACCCAGTACTTC.

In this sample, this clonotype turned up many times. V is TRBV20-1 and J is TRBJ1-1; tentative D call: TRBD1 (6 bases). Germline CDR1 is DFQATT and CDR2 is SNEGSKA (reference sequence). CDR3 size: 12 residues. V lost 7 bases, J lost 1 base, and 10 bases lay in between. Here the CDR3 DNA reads TGCAGTGGGGGCAGGGGGAACACTGAAGCTTTCTTT. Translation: CSGGRGNTEAFF.

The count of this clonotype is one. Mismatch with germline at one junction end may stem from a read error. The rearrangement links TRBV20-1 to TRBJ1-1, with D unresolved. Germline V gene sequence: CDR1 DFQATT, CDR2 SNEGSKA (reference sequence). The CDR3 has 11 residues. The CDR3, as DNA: TGCAGTGCAACAGCTACCGTTGAAACTTTCTTT. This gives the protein CSATATVETFF.

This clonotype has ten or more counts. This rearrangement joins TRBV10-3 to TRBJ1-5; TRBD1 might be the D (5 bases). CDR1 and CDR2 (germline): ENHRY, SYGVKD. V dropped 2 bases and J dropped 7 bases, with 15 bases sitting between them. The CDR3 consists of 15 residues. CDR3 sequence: CAISETDGQGQPQHF. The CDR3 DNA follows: TGTGCCATCAGTGAGACCGACGGTCAGGGACAGCCCCAGCATTTT.

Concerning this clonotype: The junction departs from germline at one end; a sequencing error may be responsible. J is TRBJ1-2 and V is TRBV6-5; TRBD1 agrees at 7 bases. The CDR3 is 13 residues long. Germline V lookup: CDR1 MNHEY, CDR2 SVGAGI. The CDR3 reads CAISGDRLNGYTF. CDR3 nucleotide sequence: TGTGCCATCAGTGGGGACAGATTAAATGGCTACACCTTC.

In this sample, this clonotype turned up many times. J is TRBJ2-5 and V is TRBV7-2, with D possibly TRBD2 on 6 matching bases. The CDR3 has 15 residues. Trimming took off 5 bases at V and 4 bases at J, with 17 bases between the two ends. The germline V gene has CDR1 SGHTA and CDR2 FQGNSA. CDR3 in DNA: TGTGCCAGCAGCCCGACCCGGCGGGAACGAGAGACCCAGTACTTC. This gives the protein CASSPTRRERETQYF.

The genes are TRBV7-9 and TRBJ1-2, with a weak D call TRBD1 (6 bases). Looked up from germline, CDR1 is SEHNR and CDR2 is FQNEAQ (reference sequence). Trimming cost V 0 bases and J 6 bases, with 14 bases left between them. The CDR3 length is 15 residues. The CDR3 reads CASSLAVGQIDGYTF. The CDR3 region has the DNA TGTGCCAGCAGCTTAGCGGTCGGACAGATCGATGGCTACACCTTC.

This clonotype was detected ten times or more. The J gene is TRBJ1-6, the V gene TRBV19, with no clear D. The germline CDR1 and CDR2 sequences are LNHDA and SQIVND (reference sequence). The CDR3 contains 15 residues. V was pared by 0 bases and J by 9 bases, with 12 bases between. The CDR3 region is CASSIDPISASPLHF. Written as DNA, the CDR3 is TGTGCCAGTAGTATAGATCCTATTTCGGCTTCACCCCTCCACTTT.

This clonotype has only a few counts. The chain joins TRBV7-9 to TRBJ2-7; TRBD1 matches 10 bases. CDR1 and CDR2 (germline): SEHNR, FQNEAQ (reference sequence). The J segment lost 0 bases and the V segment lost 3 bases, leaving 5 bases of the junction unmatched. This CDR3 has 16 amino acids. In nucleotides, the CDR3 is TGTGCCAGCAGCTTGGGACAGGGGCGAAGCTCCTACGAGCAGTACTTC. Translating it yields CASSLGQGRSSYEQYF.

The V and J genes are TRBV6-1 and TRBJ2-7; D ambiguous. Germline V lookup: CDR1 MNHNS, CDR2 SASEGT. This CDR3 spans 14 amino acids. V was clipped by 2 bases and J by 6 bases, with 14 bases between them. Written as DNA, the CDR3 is TGTGCCAGCAGTGAACGAGGCAGGATCTCCGAGCAGTACTTC. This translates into CASSERGRISEQYF.

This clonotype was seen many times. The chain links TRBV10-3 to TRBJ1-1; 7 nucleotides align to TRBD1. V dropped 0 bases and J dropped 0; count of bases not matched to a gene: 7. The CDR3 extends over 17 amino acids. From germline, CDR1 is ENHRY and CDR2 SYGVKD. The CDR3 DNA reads TGTGCCATCAGTGAGTCTGGGGACAGTCCCTTGAACACTGAAGCTTTCTTT. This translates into CAISESGDSPLNTEAFF.

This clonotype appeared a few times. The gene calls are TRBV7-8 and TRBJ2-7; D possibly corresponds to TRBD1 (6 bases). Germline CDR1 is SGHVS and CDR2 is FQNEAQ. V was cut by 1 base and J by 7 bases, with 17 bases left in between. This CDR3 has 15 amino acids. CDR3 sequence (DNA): TGTGCCAGCAGCTTAGGATGGGGGCAGGGGAGAGAGCAGTACTTC. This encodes CASSLGWGQGREQYF.

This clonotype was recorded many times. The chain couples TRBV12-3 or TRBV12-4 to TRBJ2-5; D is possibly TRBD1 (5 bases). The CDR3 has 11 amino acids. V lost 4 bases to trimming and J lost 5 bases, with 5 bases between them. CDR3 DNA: TGTGCCAGCAGTTACAGGGAGACCCAGTACTTC. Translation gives CASSYRETQYF.

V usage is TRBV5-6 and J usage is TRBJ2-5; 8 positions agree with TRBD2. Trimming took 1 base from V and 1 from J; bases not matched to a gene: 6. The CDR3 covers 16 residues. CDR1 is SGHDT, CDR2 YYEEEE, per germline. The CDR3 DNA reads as TGTGCCAGCAGCTTGTTCGGGCGGGGGGTCCAAGAGACCCAGTACTTC. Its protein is CASSLFGRGVQETQYF.